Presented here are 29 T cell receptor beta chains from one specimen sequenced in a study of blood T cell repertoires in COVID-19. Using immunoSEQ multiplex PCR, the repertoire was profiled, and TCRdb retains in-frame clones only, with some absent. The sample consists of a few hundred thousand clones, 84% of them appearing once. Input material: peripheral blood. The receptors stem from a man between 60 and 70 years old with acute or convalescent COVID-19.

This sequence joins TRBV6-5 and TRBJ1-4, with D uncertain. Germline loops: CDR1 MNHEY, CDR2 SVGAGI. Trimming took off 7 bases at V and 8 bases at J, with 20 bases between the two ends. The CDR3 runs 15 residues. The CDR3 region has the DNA TGTGCCAGCAAATCGGGCGGGATAAGTGGCGAAAAACTGTTTTTT. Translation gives CASKSGGISGEKLFF.

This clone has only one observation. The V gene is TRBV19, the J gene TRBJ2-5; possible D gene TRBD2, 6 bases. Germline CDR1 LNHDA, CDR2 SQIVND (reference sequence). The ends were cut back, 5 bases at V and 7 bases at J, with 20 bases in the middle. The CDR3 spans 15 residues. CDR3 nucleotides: TGTGCCAGTAGTCCCCGGGACTTTGGGGCGTGGACCCAGTACTTC. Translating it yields CASSPRDFGAWTQYF.

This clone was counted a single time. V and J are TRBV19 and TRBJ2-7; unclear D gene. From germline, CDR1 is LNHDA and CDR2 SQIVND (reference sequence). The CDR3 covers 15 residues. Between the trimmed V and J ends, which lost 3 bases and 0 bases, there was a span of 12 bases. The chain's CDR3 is CASSISLTDSYEQYF. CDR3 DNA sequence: TGTGCCAGTAGTATTAGTCTAACCGACTCCTACGAGCAGTACTTC.

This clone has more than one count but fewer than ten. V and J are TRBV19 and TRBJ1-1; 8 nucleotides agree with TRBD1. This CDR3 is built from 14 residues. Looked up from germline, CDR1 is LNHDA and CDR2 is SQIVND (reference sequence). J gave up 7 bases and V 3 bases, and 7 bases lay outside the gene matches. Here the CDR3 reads CASSITGGNFEAFF. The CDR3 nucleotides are TGTGCCAGTAGTATTACAGGGGGTAACTTTGAAGCTTTCTTT.

The CDR3 DNA sequence: TGCGCCAGCAGCCAAGATTCGGCTAGCTTGGGCAATGAGCAGTTCTTC. Amino acids: CASSQDSASLGNEQFF. The chain employs TRBV4-3 and TRBJ2-1; tentative D call: TRBD2 (5 bases). Germline V gene lookup returns CDR1 LGHNA and CDR2 YSLEER. This CDR3 has 16 amino acids. The V and J ends lost 0 bases and 6 bases respectively, with 15 bases between them.

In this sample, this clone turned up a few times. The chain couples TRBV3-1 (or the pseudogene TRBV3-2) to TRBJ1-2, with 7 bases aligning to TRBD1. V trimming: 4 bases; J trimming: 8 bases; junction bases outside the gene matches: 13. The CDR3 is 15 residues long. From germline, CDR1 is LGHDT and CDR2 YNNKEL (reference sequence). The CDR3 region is CASSPPGQLLDGYTF. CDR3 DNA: TGTGCCAGCAGCCCCCCGGGACAGCTACTTGACGGCTACACCTTC.

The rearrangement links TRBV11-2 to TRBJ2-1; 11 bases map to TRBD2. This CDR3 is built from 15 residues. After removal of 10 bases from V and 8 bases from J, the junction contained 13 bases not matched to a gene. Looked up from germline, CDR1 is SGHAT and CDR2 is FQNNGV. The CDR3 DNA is TGTGCCACCGGACTTACTAGCGGGAGAGCGGATGAGCAGTTCTTC. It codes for CATGLTSGRADEQFF.

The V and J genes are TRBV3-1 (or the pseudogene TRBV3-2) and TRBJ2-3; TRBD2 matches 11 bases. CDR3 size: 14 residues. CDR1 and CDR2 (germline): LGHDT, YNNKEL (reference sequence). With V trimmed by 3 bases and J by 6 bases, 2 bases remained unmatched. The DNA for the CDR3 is TGTGCCAGCAGCCAGAGGACTAGCGGGGATACGCAGTATTTT. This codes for CASSQRTSGDTQYF.

CDR3 sequence reads: CASTAYMYTGELFF. CDR3 sequence (DNA): TGTGCCAGCACCGCCTATATGTACACCGGGGAGCTGTTTTTT. V is TRBV6-5 and J is TRBJ2-2; D call uncertain. The V end was cut by 7 bases, the J end by 3 bases, with 12 bases between. The CDR3 contains 14 residues. The V gene's germline CDR1 is MNHEY and CDR2 SVGAGI.

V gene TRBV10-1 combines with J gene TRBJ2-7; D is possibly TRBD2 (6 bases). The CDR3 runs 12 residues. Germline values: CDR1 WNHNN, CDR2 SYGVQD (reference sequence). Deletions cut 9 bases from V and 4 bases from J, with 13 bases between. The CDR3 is CASREQSYEQYF. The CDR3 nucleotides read TGCGCCAGTCGGGAGCAATCTTACGAGCAGTACTTC.

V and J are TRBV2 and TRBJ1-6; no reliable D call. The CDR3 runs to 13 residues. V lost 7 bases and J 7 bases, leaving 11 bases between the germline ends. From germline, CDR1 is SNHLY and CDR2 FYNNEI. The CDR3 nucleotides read TGTGCCAGCACAGAAACGGGGAATTCACCCCTCCACTTT. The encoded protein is CASTETGNSPLHF.

Here the CDR3 reads CASSEPGQVHGYTF. DNA for the CDR3: TGTGCCAGCAGTGAACCGGGACAGGTCCATGGCTACACCTTC. V and J are TRBV6-1 and TRBJ1-2; 8 nucleotides agree with TRBD1. Germline loops: CDR1 MNHNS, CDR2 SASEGT. J lost 6 bases, V lost 2 bases, and 5 bases had no gene match. The CDR3 consists of 14 residues.

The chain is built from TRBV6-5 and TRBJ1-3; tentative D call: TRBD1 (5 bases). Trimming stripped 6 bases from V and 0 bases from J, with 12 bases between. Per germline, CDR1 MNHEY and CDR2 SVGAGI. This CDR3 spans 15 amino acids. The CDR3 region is CASSQGGNSGNTIYF. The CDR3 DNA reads TGTGCCAGCAGCCAGGGAGGGAACTCTGGAAACACCATATATTTT.

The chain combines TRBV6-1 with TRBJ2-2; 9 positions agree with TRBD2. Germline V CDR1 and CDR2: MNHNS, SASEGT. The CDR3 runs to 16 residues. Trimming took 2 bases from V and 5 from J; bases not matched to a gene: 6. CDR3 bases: TGTGCCAGCAGTGAACTTAGCGGGAGACAGACCGGGGAGCTGTTTTTT. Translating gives CASSELSGRQTGELFF.

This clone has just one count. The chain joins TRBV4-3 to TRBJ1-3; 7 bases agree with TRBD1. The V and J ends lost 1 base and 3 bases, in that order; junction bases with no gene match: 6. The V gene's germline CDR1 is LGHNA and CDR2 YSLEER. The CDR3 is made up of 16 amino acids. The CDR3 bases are TGCGCCAGCAGCCAAGGTGCTCAGGGGGTTGGAAACACCATATATTTT. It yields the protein CASSQGAQGVGNTIYF.

DNA for the CDR3: TGCGCCAGCAGCCAGCGACTAGCGGGGTACTACGAGCAGTACTTC. Protein sequence: CASSQRLAGYYEQYF. The chain combines TRBV4-1 with TRBJ2-7; 11 nucleotides agree with TRBD2. The CDR3 is made up of 15 amino acids. Germline V gives CDR1 MGHRA, CDR2 YSYEKL. V was pared by 3 bases and J by 3 bases, with 4 bases of the junction left unmatched.

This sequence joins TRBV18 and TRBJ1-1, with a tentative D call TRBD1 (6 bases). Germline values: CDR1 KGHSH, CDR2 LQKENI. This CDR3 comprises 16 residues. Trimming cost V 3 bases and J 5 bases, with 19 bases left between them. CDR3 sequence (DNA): TGTGCCAGCTCACCCGCCCAGGGGACGACTGGGACTGAAGCTTTCTTT. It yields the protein CASSPAQGTTGTEAFF.

CDR3 nucleotide sequence: TGCGCCAGCAGCTTGGGGACAGGGGGCGGCTACACCTTC. It encodes CASSLGTGGGYTF. J is TRBJ1-2 and V is TRBV5-1; 11 bases fit TRBD1. The CDR3 covers 13 residues. Germline V gives CDR1 SGHRS, CDR2 YFSETQ. The V gene end was trimmed by 0 bases and the J gene end by 8 bases; junction bases not matched to a gene: 0.

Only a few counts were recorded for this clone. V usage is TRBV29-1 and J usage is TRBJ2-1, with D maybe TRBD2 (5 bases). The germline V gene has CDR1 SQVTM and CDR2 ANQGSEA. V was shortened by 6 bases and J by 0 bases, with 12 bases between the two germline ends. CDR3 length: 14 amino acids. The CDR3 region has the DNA TGCAGCGTGGTACGGGGAAACTCCTACAATGAGCAGTTCTTC. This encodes CSVVRGNSYNEQFF.

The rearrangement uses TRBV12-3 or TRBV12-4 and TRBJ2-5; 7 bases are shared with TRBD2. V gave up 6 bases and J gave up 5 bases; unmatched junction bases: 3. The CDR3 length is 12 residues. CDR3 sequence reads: CASRREEETQYF. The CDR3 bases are TGTGCCAGCAGACGGGAGGAGGAGACCCAGTACTTC.

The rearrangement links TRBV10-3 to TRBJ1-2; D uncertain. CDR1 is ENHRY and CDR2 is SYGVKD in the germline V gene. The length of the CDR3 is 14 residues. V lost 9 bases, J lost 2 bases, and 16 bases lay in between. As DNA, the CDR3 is TGTGCCATGAGAAGCCCCCAGGAAAACTATGGCTACACCTTC. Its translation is CAMRSPQENYGYTF.

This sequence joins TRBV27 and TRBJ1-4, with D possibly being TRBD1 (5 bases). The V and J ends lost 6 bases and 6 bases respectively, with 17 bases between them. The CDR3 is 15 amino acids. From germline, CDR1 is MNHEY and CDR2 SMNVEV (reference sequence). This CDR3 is CASSPWGHGDEKLFF. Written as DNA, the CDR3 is TGTGCCAGCAGCCCATGGGGCCATGGAGATGAAAAACTGTTTTTT.

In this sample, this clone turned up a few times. The CDR3 region is CASSSEQGNSPLHF. DNA of the CDR3: TGTGCCAGCAGCTCAGAACAGGGCAATTCACCCCTCCACTTT. V usage is TRBV5-5 and J usage is TRBJ1-6, with D possibly TRBD1 on 6 matching bases. CDR3 length: 14 amino acids. Germline V gene lookup returns CDR1 SGHKS and CDR2 YYEKEE (reference sequence). The V end lost 3 bases, the J end lost 7 bases, and 11 bases lay between the germline ends.

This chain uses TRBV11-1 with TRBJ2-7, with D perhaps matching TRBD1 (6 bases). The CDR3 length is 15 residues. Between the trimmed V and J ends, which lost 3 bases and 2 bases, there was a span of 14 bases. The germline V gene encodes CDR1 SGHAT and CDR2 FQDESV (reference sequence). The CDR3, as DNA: TGTGCCAGCAGCTTCGAGACAGGCTCAACCTACGAGCAGTACTTC. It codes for CASSFETGSTYEQYF.

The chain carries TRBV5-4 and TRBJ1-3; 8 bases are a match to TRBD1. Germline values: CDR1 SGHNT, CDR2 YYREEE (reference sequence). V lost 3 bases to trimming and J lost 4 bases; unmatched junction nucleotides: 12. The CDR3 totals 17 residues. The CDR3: CASSWGAGGALGNTIYF. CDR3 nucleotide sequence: TGTGCCAGCAGCTGGGGGGCAGGGGGCGCCCTCGGAAACACCATATATTTT.

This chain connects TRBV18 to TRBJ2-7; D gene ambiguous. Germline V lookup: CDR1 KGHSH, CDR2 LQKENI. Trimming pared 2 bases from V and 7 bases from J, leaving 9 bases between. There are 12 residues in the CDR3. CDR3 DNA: TGTGCCAGCTCACCAACCTCACAGGAGCAGTACTTC. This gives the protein CASSPTSQEQYF.

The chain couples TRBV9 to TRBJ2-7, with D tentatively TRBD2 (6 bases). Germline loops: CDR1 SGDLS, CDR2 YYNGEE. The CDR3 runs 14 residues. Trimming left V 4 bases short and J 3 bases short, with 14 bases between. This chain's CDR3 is CASSPRTMGYEQYF. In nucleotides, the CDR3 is TGTGCCAGCAGCCCCAGGACTATGGGCTACGAGCAGTACTTC.

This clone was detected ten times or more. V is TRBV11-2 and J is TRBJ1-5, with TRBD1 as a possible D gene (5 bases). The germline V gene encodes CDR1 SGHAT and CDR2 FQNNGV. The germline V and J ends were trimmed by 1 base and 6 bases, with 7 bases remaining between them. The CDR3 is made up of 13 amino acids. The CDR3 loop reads CASSLVGGQPQHF. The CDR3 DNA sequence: TGTGCCAGCAGCTTAGTGGGGGGTCAGCCCCAGCATTTT.

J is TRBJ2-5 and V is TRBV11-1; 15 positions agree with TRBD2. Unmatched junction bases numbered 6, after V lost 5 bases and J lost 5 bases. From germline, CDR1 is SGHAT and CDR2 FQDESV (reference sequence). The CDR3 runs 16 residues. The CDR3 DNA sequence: TGTGCCAGCAGCCGGACTAGCGGGGGGGCCCGCGAGACCCAGTACTTC. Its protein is CASSRTSGGARETQYF.